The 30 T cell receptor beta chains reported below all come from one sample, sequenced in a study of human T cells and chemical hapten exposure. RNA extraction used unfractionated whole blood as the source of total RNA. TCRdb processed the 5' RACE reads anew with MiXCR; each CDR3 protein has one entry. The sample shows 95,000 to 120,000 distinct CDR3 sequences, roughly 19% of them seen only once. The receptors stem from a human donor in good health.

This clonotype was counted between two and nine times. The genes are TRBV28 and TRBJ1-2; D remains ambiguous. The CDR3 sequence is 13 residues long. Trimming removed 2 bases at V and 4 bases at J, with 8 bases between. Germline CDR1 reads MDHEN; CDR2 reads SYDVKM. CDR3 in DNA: TGTGCCAGCAGTTTACAGGCCCGCTATGGCTACACCTTC. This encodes CASSLQARYGYTF.

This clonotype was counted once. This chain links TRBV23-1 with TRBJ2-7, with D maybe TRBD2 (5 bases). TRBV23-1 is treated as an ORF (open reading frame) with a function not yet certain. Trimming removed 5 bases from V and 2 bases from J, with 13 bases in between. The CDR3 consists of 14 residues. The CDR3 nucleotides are TGCGCCAGCAGTTCGGGCGGGCCAACCTACGAGCAGTACTTC. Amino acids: CASSSGGPTYEQYF.

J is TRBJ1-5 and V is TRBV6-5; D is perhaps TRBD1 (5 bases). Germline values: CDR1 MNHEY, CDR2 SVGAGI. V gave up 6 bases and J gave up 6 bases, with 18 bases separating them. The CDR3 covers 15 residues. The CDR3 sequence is CASRPLARESQPQHF. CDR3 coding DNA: TGTGCCAGCAGGCCACTAGCCAGGGAGAGTCAGCCCCAGCATTTT.

The DNA of the CDR3 is TGTGCCAGCAGTTCCCCCCTACCCCGCCGGGGGCAGCCCCAGCATTTT. Amino acid sequence: CASSSPLPRRGQPQHF. The V and J genes are TRBV28 and TRBJ1-5; maybe TRBD1 (5 bases). Trimming removed 4 bases from V and 7 bases from J, with 20 bases in between. The CDR3 length is 16 residues. Germline values: CDR1 MDHEN, CDR2 SYDVKM.

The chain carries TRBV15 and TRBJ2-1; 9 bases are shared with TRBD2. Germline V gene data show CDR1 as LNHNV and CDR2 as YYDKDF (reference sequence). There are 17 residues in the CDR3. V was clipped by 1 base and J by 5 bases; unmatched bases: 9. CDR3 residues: CATSRVAGAGRNNEQFF. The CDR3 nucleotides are TGTGCCACCAGCAGAGTAGCGGGAGCCGGTCGCAACAATGAGCAGTTCTTC.

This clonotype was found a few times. DNA for the CDR3: TGTGCCAGCAGCTTGGGGGGGACAGGACGGGACGAGCAGTACTTC. Its translation is CASSLGGTGRDEQYF. The rearrangement links TRBV5-5 to TRBJ2-7; 8 bases are a match to TRBD1. The junction had 7 bases not matched to a gene; V was cut back by 0 bases and J by 5 bases. This CDR3 spans 15 amino acids. The germline CDR1 and CDR2 sequences are SGHKS and YYEKEE (reference sequence).

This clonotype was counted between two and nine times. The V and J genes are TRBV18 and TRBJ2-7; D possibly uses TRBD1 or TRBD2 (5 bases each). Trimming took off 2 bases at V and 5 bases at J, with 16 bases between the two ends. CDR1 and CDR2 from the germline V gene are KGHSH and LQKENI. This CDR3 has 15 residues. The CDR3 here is CASSPTGTGRHEQYF. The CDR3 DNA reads TGTGCCAGCTCACCAACGGGGACGGGCCGCCACGAGCAGTACTTC. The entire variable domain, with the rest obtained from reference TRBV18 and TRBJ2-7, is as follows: NAGVMQNPRHLVRRRGQEARLRCSPMKGHSHVYWYRQLPEEGLKFMVYLQKENIIDESGMPKERFSAEFPKEGPSILRIQQVVRGDSAAYFCASSPTGTGRHEQYFGPGTRLTVT.

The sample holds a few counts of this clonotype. This chain's CDR3 is CASTKLGGGDTEAFF. As DNA, the CDR3 is TGTGCCAGCACCAAATTGGGGGGAGGGGACACTGAAGCTTTCTTT. This sequence joins TRBV28 and TRBJ1-1, with D tentatively TRBD1 (5 bases). The CDR3 consists of 15 residues. Trimming took off 7 bases at V and 3 bases at J, with 18 bases between the two ends. Germline CDR1 is MDHEN and CDR2 is SYDVKM.

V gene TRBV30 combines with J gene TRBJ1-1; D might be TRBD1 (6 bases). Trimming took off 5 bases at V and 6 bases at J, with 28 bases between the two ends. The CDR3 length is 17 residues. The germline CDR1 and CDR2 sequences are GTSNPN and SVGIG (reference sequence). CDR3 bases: TGTGCCTGGTCGGCAGCAGAGAATTGGGGGGCAAGCGCTGAAGCTTTCTTT. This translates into CAWSAAENWGASAEAFF.

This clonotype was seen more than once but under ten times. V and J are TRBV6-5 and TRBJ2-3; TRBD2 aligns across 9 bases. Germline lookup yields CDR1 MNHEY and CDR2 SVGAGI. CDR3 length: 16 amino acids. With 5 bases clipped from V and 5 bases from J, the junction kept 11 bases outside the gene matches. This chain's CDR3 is CASSQNSGGHKDTQYF. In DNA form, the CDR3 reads TGTGCCAGCAGTCAGAATAGCGGGGGTCATAAAGATACGCAGTATTTT.

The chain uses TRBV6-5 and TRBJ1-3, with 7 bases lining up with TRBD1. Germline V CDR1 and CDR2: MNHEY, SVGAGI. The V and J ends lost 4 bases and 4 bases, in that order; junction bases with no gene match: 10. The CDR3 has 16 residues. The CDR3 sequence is CASSSRQGTLGNTIYF. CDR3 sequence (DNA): TGTGCCAGCAGTTCTCGACAGGGTACCTTGGGAAACACCATATATTTT.

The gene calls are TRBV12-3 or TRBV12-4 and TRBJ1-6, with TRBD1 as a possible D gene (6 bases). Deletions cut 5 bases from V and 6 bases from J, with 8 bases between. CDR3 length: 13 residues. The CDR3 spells CASSRGGNSPLHF. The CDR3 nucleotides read TGTGCCAGCAGTAGGGGGGGTAATTCACCCCTCCACTTT.

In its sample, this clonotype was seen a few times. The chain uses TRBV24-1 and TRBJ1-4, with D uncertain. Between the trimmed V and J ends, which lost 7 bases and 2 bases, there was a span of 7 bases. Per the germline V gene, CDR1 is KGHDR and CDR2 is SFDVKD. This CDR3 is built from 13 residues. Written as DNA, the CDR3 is TGTGCCACCAGGACGGGCACTAATGAAAAACTGTTTTTT. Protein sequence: CATRTGTNEKLFF.

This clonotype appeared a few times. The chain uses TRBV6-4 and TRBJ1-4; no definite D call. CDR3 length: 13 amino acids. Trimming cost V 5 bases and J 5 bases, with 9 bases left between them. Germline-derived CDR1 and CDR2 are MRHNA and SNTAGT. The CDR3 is CASSTGINEKLFF. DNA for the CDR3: TGTGCCAGCAGTACCGGGATAAATGAAAAACTGTTTTTT.

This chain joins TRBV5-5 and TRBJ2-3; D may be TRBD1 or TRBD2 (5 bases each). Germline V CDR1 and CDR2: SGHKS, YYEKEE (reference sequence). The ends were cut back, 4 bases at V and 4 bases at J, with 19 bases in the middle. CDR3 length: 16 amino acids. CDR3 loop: CASSPVKGTGSDTQYF. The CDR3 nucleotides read TGTGCCAGCAGCCCAGTCAAAGGGACGGGGTCAGATACGCAGTATTTT.

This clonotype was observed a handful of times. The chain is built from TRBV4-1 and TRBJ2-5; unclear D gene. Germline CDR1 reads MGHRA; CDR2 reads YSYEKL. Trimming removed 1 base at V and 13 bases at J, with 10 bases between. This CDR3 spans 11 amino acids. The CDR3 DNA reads TGCGCCAGCAGCCAAGGCCCTAGGCGGTACTTC. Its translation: CASSQGPRRYF.

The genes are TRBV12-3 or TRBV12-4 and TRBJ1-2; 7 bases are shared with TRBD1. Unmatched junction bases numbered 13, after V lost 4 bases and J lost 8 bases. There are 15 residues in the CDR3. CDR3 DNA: TGTGCCAGCAGTTCCCTAGTAGGGGGCGCGTCCGGCTACACCTTC. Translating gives CASSSLVGGASGYTF.

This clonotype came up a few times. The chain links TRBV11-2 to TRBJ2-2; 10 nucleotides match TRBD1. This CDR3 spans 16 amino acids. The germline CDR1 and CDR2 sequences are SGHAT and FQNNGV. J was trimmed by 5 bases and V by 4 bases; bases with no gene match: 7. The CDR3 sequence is CASSSMTGGDTGELFF. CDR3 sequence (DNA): TGTGCCAGCAGCTCTATGACAGGGGGCGATACCGGGGAGCTGTTTTTT.

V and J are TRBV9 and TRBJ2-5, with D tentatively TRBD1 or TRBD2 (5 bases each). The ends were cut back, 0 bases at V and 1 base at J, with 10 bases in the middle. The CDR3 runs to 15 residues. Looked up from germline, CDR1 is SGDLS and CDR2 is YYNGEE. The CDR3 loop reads CASSVGAGTQETQYF. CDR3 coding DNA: TGTGCCAGCAGCGTAGGTGCCGGGACCCAAGAGACCCAGTACTTC.

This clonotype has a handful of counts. This CDR3 reads CASSQGPTGFGAYNEQFF. The CDR3 DNA follows: TGCGCCAGCAGTCAGGGGCCCACAGGGTTCGGAGCCTACAATGAGCAGTTCTTC. The chain couples TRBV23-1 to TRBJ2-1; the D gene is possibly TRBD1 (6 bases). TRBV23-1 is an open reading frame whose function is uncertain. This CDR3 has 18 residues. V lost 3 bases and J lost 2, with 20 bases in between.

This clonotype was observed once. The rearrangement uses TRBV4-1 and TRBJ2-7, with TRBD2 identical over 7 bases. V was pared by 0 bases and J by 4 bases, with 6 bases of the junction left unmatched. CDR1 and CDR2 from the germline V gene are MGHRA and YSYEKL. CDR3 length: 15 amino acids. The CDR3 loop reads CASSQDRAGAYEQYF. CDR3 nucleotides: TGCGCCAGCAGCCAAGATCGCGCGGGAGCTTACGAGCAGTACTTC.

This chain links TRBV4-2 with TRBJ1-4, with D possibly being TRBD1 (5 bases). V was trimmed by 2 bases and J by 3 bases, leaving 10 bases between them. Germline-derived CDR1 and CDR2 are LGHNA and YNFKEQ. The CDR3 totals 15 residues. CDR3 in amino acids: CASSQPQGPNEKLFF. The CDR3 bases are TGTGCCAGCAGCCAACCTCAGGGACCTAATGAAAAACTGTTTTTT.

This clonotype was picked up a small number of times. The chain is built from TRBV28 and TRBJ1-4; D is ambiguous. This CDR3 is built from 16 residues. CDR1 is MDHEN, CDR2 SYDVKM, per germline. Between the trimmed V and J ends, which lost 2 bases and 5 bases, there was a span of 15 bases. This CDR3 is CASSLRTRGGNEKLFF. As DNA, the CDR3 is TGTGCCAGCAGTTTAAGAACCCGGGGAGGGAATGAAAAACTGTTTTTT.

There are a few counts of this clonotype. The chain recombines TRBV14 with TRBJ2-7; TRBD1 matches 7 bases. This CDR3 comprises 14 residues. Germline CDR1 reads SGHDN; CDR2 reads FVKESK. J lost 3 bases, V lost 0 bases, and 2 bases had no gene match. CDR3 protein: CASSQDSGGYEQYF. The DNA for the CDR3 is TGTGCCAGCAGCCAAGATTCAGGGGGCTACGAGCAGTACTTC. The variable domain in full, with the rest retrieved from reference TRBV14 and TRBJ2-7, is EAGVTQFPSHSVIEKGQTVTLRCDPISGHDNLYWYRRVMGKEIKFLLHFVKESKQDESGMPNNRFLAERTGGTYSTLKVQPAELEDSGVYFCASSQDSGGYEQYFGPGTRLTVT.

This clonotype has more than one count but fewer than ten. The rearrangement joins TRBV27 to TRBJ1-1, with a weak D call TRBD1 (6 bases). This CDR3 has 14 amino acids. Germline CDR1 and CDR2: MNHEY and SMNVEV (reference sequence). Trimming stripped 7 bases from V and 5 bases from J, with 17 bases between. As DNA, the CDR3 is TGTGCCAGCACCCACATGGGGGCCTGGACTGAAGCTTTCTTT. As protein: CASTHMGAWTEAFF.

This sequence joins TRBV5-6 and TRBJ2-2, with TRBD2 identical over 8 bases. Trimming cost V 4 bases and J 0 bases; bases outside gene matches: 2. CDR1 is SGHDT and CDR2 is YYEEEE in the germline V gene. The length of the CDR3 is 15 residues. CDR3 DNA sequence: TGTGCCAGCAGCAAGGGACTAGCGAACACCGGGGAGCTGTTTTTT. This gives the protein CASSKGLANTGELFF.

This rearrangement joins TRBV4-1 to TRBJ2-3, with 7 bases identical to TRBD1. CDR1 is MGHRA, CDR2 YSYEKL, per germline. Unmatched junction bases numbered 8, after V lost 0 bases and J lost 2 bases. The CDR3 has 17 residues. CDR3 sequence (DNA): TGCGCCAGCAGCCAAGATCTACAGGGGATTTTCACAGATACGCAGTATTTT. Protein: CASSQDLQGIFTDTQYF.

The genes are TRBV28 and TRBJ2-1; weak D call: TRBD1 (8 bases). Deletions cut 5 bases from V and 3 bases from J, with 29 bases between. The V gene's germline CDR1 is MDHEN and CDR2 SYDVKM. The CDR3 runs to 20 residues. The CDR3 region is CASSRPYRGFGGIIYNEQFF. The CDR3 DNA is TGTGCCAGCAGTCGACCCTACAGGGGGTTCGGGGGGATCATCTACAATGAGCAGTTCTTC.

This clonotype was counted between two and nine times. This CDR3 is CASSATRGEQYF. DNA of the CDR3: TGTGCCAGCAGTGCAACTAGGGGCGAGCAGTACTTC. V and J are TRBV12-3 or TRBV12-4 and TRBJ2-7; the D gene could be TRBD1 or TRBD2 (5 bases each). The CDR3 totals 12 residues. Trimming pared 5 bases from V and 6 bases from J, leaving 11 bases between.

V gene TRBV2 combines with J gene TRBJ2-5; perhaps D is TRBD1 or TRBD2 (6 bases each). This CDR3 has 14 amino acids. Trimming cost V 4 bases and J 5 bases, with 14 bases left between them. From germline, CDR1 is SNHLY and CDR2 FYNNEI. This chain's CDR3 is CASSGTRGDETQYF. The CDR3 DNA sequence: TGTGCCAGCAGTGGAACGAGGGGGGACGAGACCCAGTACTTC.